This T cell receptor (beta chain) was identified in a study of blood T cell repertoires in COVID-19. Across the study: Material from acute and convalescent COVID-19 was sourced from the United States, Italy and Spain.

In the original analysis: Counts of nucleated cells, estimated from reference gene primer amplification, were obtained. TCRdb keeps only in-frame clones here, not all; method: immunoSEQ multiplex PCR. The D gene and trimming were derived from the DNA, and the V and J assignments and clone size from that table. This sample has some 170,000 clones, with roughly 85% found just once. Ages ranged from roughly 18 to 95 years, with residence in about two dozen US areas. Each recovered donor of Cohort 3 presented with two negative PCRs, clearance, or symptom resolution. The germline V gene has CDR1 SGHRS and CDR2 YFSETQ. V lost 3 bases and J 4 bases, leaving 10 bases between the germline ends. There are 14 residues in the CDR3.

The sequence came from a man between 35 and 55 years old who had recovered from COVID-19. The chain is built from TRBV5-1 and TRBJ2-2, with D possibly matching TRBD1 (6 bases). The specimen sequenced was PBMCs or T cells enriched from blood (not recorded which). CDR3 DNA sequence: TGCGCCAGCAGCTCGGACAGTACCACCGGGGAGCTGTTTTTT. Amino acid sequence: CASSSDSTTGELFF.